This T cell receptor (beta chain) was observed in a study of shared clonotypes between healthy human individuals. Study context: The study used three CD4 naive, three CD4 memory, two CD8 naive and one CD8 memory plate per donor.

Germline V CDR1 and CDR2: MNHNY, SVGAGI (reference sequence). The CDR3 runs 14 residues. The ends were cut back, 10 bases at V and 0 bases at J, with 10 bases in the middle. Original data processing: ImmunoSEQ output held junction-only sequences without quality scores, so filtering differed. The protocol was immunoSEQ multiplex PCR, while the TCRdb copy is restricted to in-frame clones and leaves out a portion. V and J calls and clone size are those listed in that table; D and trimming were worked out from the DNA. This sample yields 2 million to 2.5 million clones, of which approximately 94% are seen a single time; 0.1% to 0.15% belongs to the top ten.

The TCR comes from a man younger than 30 in good health. Sample: naive CD4+ T cells sorted from blood. Described subset: CD45RA+ positively selected. J is TRBJ2-6 and V is TRBV6-6; D unclear. The CDR3 reads CAIPNASGANVLTF. CDR3 nucleotides: TGTGCCATCCCGAACGCCTCTGGGGCCAACGTCCTGACTTTC.